This TCR beta chain was identified in a study of T cells in Graves' hyperthyroidism and ophthalmopathy (dated by TCRdb to between 2017 and 2020). The study in broad terms: Peripheral blood was collected at initial diagnosis, before any treatment. TCR V-J signatures able to tell the groups apart were searched for in a discovery cohort of approximately 95 patients, of whom roughly 42 had Graves' ophthalmopathy and about 60 had stable Graves' hyperthyroidism. Prospective prediction of ophthalmopathy was tested in an independent validation cohort of 18 to 20 hyperthyroidism patients and 17 patients who later progressed to ophthalmopathy. The approximately 100 discovery patients were divided at random into training and test sets in a 7:3 ratio. In addition, the study compared T-cell repertoires in thyroid tissue and in blood from roughly 6 Graves' hyperthyroidism patients. Once sampling was done, hyperthyroidism patients were given methimazole at a starting dose of 30 mg daily, whereas ophthalmopathy patients were given high-dose intravenous methylprednisolone. The paper reports TCR Vbeta CDR3 sequencing of approximately 140 peripheral blood samples: under 45 ophthalmopathy, fewer than 85 hyperthyroidism and around 17 progressor patients. What the authors observed across the whole study: In validation, the model predicted progression to ophthalmopathy with approximately 69% sensitivity and roughly 72% specificity, a median of 6.5 months before onset. Most expanded thyroid clonotypes (frequency above 0.001) were also detected in blood, a finding suggesting that blood repertoires may reflect thyroid immune responses. A 13 V-J signature model separated ophthalmopathy from stable hyperthyroidism, with just over 85% sensitivity and about 81% specificity in cross-validation and 80%/75% in testing. No statistical method was used to set the sample size in advance, and investigators knew the group allocation.

This clonotype was recorded many times. This clone's antigen is unknown. No base qualities exist here, and no much larger clone lies one base off it. The TCR beta CDR3 regions were amplified from the RNA transcripts. For the first round of RT-PCR on the TCR CDR3, the HTBI primer set was used together with the Qiagen OneStep RT-PCR kit. The libraries were constructed in a second round of multiplex PCR and then size-selected and purified. Paired-end sequencing of the libraries was performed with 100 bp reads on an Illumina HiSeq2000. The paper's processing steps were these. SOAPnuke was used to process the raw data, with reads discarded if the reads contained adapters or uncalled bases, had a mean Phred below 15, or lacked an exact constant-primer or identifier match. High-quality paired reads were merged using COPE v1.2.5, and each unique nucleotide sequence was defined as a clonotype. MiTCR v1.1 was used to align clonotypes to the IMGT TRBV, TRBD and TRBJ reference segments. The analysis was restricted to V-J combinations with a frequency above 0.0001, which together covered just over 98% of the repertoires. The TCS score was defined as F50 (clonal expansion) divided by E x V (chaos), with BLOSUM62-based TCRdist calculated between CDR3 peptides within each V-J. Welch's t-statistics and random forest reduced roughly 530 V-J features to around 14, which were used in a naive Bayes classifier (R e1071). The public reads were quality trimmed at Q25 with fastp and then assembled into clones with MiXCR by TCRdb, keeping productive beta chains. Each CDR3 protein appears once, grouped with its most common genes and DNA. The V and J calls and clone size are TCRdb's, not the authors'. In all, the sample holds 350,000 to 450,000 distinct CDR3 sequences, and more than 13% of those were seen once. The ten largest make up approximately 29% of the sample.

Sequences LNHNV (CDR1) and YYDKDF (CDR2) are obtained from the germline V gene (reference sequence). The germline V end is reduced by 1 base and the J end by 8 bases; junction bases left unmatched: 6. Taken from cysteine to phenylalanine, the CDR3 has 15 residues. Only the CDR3 region is kept as DNA, spanning 45 bases read in frame from base 1. Ophthalmopathy patients had moderately to severely active disease, Clinical Activity Score of at least 3, NOSPECS grade of at least 4, and duration under 3 months. Exclusion was applied to patients with uncontrolled infections, other autoimmune diseases, pregnancy or lactation. Diagnoses relied on clinical symptoms, serum thyroxine and TRAb, thyroid ultrasound and orbital computed tomography. PBMCs were separated from 8 to 10 ml of fresh peripheral blood using Ficoll-Paque density gradient centrifugation. Total RNA was extracted using Trizol reagent, and RNA quality was assessed on an Agilent 2100 Bioanalyzer.

Specimen: blood. This clonotype was sampled from a man aged 45-65 years with Graves' ophthalmopathy. The sequence links TRBV15 to TRBJ2-1, and 9 junctional nucleotides match TRBD1. For the CDR3, the sequence is CATSRGQGVNYEQFF. In nucleotides, the sequence is TGTGCCACCAGCAGAGGACAGGGGGTTAACTATGAGCAGTTCTTC.